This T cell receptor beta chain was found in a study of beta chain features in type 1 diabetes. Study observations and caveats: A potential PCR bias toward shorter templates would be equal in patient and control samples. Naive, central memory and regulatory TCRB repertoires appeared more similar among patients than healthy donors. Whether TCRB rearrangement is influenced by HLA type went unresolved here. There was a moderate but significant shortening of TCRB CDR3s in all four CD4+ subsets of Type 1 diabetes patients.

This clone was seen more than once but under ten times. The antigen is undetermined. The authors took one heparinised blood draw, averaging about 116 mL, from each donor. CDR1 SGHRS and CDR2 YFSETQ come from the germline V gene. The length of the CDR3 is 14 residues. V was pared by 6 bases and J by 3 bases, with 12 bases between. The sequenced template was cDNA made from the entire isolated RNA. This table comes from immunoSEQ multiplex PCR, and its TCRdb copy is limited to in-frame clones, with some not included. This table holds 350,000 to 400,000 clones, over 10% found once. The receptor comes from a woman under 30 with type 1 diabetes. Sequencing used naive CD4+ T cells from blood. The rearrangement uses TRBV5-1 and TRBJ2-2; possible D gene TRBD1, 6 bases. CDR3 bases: TGCGCCAGCAATCCGGGACAAGACACCGGGGAGCTGTTTTTT. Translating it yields CASNPGQDTGELFF.